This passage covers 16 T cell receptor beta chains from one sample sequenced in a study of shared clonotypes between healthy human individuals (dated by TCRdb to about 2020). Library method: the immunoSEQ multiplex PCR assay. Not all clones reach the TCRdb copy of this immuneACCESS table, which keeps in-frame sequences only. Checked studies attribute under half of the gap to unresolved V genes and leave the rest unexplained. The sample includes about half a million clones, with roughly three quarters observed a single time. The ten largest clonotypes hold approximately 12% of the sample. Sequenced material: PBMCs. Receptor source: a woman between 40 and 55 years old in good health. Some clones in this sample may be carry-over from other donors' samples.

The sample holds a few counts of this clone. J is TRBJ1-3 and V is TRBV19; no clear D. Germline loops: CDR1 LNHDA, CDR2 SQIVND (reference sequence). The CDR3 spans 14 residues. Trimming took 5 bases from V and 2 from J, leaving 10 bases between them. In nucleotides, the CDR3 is TGTGCCAGTAGTCCGGGGTTGGCTGGAAACACCATATATTTT. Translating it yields CASSPGLAGNTIYF.

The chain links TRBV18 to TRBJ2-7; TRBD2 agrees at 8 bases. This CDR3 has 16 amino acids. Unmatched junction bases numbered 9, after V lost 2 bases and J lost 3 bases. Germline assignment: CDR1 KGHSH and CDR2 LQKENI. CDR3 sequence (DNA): TGTGCCAGCTCACCAAGCGGGGGAGTGGGTAGCTACGAGCAGTACTTC. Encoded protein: CASSPSGGVGSYEQYF.

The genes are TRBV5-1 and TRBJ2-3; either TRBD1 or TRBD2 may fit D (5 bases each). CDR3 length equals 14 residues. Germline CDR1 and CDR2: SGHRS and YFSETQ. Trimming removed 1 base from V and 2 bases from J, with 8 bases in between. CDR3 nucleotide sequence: TGCGCCAGCAGCTTGCCCGGGACCACAGATACGCAGTATTTT. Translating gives CASSLPGTTDTQYF.

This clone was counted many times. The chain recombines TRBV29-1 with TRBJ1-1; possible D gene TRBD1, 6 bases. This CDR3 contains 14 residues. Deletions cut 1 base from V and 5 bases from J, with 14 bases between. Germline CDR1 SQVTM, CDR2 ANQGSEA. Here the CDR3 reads CSVEGPDSPTEAFF. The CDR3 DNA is TGCAGCGTTGAAGGGCCGGACAGCCCTACTGAAGCTTTCTTT.

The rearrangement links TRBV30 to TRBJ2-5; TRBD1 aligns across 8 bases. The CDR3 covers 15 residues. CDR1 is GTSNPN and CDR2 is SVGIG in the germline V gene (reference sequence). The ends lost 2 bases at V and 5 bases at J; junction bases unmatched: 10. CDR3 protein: CAWSQGAGGRETQYF. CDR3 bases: TGTGCCTGGAGTCAGGGGGCAGGGGGTCGGGAGACCCAGTACTTC.

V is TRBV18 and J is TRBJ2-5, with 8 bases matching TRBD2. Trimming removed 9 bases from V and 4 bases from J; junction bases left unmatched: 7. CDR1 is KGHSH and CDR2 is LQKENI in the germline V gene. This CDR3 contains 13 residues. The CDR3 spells CASSSGRRETQYF. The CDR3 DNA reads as TGTGCCAGTTCCAGCGGGAGACGAGAGACCCAGTACTTC.

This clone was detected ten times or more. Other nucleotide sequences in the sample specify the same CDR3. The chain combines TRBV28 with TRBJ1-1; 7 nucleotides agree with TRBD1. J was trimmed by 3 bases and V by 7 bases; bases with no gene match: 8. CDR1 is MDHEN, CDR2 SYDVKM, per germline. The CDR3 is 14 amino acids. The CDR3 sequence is CASKPGQPYTEAFF. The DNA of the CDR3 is TGTGCCAGCAAACCGGGACAGCCTTACACTGAAGCTTTCTTT.

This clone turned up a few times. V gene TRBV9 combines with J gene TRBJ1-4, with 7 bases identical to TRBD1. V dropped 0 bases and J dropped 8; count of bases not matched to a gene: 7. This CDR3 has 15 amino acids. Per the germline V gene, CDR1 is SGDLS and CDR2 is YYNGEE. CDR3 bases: TGTGCCAGCAGCGTAGGAGTCAGGGGGGAGGAAAAACTGTTTTTT. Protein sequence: CASSVGVRGEEKLFF.

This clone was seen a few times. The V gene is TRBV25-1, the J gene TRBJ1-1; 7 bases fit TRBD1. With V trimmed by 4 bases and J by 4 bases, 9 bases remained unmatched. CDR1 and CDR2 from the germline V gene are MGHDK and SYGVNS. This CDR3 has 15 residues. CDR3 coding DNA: TGTGCCAGCAGTGGGCCGGACCAGGGGGGCACTGAAGCTTTCTTT. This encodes CASSGPDQGGTEAFF.

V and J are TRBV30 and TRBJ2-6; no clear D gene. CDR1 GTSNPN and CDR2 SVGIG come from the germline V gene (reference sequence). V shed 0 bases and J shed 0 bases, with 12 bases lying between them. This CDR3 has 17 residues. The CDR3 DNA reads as TGTGCCTGGAGTGTACGAATCTTGAGCTCTGGGGCCAACGTCCTGACTTTC. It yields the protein CAWSVRILSSGANVLTF.

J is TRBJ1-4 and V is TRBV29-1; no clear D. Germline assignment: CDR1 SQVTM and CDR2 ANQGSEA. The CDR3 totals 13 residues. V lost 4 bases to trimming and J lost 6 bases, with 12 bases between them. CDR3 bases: TGCAGCGTTGGCCTTCTTGGGGATGAAAAACTGTTTTTT. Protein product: CSVGLLGDEKLFF.

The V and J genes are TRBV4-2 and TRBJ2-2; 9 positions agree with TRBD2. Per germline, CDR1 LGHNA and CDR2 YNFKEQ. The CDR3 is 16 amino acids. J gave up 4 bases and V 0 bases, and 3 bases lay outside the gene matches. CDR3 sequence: CASSQDGTSSTGELFF. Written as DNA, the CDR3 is TGTGCCAGCAGCCAAGACGGGACTAGCTCCACCGGGGAGCTGTTTTTT.

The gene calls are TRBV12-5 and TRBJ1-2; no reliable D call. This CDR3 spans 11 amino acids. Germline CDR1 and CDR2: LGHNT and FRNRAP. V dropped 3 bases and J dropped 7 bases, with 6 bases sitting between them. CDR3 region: CASGLNSGYTF. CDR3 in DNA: TGTGCTAGTGGTTTAAATAGTGGCTACACCTTC.

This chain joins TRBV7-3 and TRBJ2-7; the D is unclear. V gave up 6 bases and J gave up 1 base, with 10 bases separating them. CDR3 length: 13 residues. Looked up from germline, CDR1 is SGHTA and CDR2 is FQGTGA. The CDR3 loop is CASRQGRSYEQYF. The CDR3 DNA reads TGTGCCAGCAGACAAGGGCGGTCCTACGAGCAGTACTTC.

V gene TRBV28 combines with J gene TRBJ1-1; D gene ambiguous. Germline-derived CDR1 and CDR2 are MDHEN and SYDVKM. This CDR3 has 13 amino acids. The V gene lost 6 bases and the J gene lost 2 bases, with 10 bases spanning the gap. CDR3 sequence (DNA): TGTGCCAGCAGCAAACAGATAAACACTGAAGCTTTCTTT. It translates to CASSKQINTEAFF.

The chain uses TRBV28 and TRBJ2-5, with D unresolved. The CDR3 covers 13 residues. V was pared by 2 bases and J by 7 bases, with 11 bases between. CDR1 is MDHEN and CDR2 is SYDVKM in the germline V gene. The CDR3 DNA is TGTGCCAGCAGTTTAGTAGCCCCCAGGACCCAGTACTTC. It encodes CASSLVAPRTQYF.